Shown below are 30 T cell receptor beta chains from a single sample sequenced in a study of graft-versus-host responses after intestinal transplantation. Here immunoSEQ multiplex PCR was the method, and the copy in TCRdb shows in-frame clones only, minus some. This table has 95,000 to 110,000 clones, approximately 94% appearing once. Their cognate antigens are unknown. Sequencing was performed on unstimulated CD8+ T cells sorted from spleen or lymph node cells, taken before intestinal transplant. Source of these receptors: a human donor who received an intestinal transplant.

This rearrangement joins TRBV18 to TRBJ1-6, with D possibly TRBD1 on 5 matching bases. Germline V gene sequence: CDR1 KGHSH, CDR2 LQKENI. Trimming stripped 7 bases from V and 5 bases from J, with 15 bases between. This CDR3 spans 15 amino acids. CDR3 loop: CASWGDVSDNSPLHF. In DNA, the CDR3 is TGTGCCAGCTGGGGGGACGTATCGGATAATTCACCCCTCCACTTT.

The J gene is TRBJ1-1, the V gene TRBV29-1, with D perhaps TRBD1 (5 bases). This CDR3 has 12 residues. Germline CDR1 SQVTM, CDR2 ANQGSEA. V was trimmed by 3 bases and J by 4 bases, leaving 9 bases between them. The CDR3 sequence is CSVESGVTEAFF. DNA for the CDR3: TGCAGCGTTGAGTCGGGGGTCACTGAAGCTTTCTTT.

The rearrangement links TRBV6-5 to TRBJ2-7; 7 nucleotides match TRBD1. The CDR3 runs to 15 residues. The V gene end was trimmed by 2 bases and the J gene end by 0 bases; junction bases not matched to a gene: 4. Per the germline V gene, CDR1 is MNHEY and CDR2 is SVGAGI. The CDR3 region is CASSYGRDSSYEQYF. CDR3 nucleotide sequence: TGTGCCAGCAGTTACGGAAGGGACAGCTCCTACGAGCAGTACTTC.

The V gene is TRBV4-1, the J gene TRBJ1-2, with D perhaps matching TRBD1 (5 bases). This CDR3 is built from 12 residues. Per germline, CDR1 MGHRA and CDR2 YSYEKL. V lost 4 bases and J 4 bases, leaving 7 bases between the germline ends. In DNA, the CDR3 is TGCGCCAGCAGCCGGGACGGCTATGGCTACACCTTC. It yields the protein CASSRDGYGYTF.

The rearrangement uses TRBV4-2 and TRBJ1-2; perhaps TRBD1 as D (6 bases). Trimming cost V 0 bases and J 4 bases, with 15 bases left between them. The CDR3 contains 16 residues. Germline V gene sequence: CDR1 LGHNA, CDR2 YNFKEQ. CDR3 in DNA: TGTGCCAGCAGCCAAGAGGGGGGCAGGGGTGGCTATGGCTACACCTTC. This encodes CASSQEGGRGGYGYTF.

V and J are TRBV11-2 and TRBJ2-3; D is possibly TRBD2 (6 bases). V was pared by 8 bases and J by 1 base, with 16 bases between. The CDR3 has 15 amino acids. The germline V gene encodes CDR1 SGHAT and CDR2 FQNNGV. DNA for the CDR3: TGTGCCAGCGGAATCAATATAGCGGGCACAGATACGCAGTATTTT. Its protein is CASGINIAGTDTQYF.

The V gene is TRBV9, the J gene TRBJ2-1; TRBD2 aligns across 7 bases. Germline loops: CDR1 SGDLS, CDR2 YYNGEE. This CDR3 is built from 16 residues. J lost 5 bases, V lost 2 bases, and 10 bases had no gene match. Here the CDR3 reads CASSVHPGLTDNEQFF. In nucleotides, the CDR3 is TGTGCCAGCAGCGTCCATCCGGGACTAACCGACAATGAGCAGTTCTTC.

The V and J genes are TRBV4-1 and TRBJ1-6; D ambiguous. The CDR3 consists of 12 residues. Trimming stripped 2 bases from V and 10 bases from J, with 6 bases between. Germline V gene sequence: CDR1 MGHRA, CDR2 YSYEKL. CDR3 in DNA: TGCGCCAGCAGCCAAATCCGGTCACCCCTCCACTTT. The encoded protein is CASSQIRSPLHF.

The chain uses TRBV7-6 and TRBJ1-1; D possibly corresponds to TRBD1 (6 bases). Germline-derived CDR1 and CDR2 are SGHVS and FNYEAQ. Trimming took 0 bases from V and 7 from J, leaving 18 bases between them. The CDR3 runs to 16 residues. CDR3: CASSLALDRPPLEAFF. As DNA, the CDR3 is TGTGCCAGCAGCTTAGCGCTTGACAGGCCACCCCTTGAAGCTTTCTTT.

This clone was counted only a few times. As DNA, the CDR3 is TGTGCCAGCAGTCCCGCCCCAGGGGAAAAACTGTTTTTT. Amino acid sequence: CASSPAPGEKLFF. The rearrangement uses TRBV7-9 and TRBJ1-4, with D perhaps TRBD1 (5 bases). CDR1 is SEHNR and CDR2 is FQNEAQ in the germline V gene (reference sequence). The CDR3 contains 13 residues. V was cut by 6 bases and J by 8 bases, with 13 bases left in between.

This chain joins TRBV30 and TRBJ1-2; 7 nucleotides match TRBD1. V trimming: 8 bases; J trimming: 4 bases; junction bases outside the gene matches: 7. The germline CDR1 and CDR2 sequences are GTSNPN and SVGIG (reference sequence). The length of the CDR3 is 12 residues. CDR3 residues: CAGVDRSYGYTF. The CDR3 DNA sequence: TGTGCCGGGGTGGACAGGAGCTATGGCTACACCTTC. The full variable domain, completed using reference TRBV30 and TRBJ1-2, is SQTIHQWPATLVQPVGSPLSLECTVEGTSNPNLYWYRQAAGRGLQLLFYSVGIGQISSEVPQNLSASRPQDRQFILSSKKLLLSDSGFYLCAGVDRSYGYTFGSGTRLTVV.

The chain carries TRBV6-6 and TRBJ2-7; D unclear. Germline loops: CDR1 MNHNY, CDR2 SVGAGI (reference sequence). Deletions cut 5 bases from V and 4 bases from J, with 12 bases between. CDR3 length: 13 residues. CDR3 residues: CASSTTLGYEQYF. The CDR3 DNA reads TGTGCCAGCAGTACTACGCTCGGATACGAGCAGTACTTC.

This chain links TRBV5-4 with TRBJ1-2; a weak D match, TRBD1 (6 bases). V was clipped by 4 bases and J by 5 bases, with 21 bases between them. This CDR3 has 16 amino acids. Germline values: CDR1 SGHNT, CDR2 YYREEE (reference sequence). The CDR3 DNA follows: TGTGCCAGCAGCCCCATTACTGCAGGGGAGCTATATGGCTACACCTTC. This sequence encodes CASSPITAGELYGYTF.

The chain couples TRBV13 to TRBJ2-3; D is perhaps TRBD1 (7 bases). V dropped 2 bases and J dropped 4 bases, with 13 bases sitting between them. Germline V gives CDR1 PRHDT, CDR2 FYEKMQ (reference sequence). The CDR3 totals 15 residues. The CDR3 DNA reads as TGTGCCAGCAGCTTAACAGGGGAGGCTGCAGATACGCAGTATTTT. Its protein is CASSLTGEAADTQYF.

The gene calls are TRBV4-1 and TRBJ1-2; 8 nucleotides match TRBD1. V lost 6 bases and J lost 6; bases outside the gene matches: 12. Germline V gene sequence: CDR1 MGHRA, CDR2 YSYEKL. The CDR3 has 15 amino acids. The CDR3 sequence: CASSQQGARGDGYTF. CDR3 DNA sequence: TGCGCCAGCAGTCAGCAGGGGGCGCGTGGCGATGGCTACACCTTC.

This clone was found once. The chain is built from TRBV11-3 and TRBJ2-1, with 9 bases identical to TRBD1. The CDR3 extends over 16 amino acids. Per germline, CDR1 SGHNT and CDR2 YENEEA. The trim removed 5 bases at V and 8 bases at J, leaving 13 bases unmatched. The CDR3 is CASSPLSGQGLDEQFF. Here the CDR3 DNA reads TGTGCCAGCAGCCCCCTGTCGGGACAGGGTCTAGATGAGCAGTTCTTC.

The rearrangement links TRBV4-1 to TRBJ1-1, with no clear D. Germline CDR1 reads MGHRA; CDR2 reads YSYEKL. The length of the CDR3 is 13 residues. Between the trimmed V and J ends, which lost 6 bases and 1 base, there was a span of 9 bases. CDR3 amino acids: CASSLGTNTEAFF. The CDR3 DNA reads TGCGCCAGCAGTCTGGGCACGAACACTGAAGCTTTCTTT.

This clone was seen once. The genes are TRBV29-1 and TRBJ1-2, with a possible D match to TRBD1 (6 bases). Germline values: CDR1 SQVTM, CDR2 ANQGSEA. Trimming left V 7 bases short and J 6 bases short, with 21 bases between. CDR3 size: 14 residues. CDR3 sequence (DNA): TGCAGCGCCATACTACAGGGTGGAGGGAATGGCTACACCTTC. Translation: CSAILQGGGNGYTF.

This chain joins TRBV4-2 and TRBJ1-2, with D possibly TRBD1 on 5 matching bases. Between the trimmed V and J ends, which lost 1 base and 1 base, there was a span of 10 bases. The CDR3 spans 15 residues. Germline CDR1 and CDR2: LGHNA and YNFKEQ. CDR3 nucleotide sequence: TGTGCCAGCAGCCAAGTAATGACAGATAACTATGGCTACACCTTC. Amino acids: CASSQVMTDNYGYTF.

CDR3 residues: CASSNDRYDEKLFF. Written as DNA, the CDR3 is TGTGCCAGCAGCAACGACAGATATGATGAAAAACTGTTTTTT. J is TRBJ1-4 and V is TRBV7-8; possibly TRBD1 for D (5 bases). CDR3 length: 14 amino acids. Per the germline V gene, CDR1 is SGHVS and CDR2 is FQNEAQ. The ends were cut back, 5 bases at V and 6 bases at J, with 13 bases in the middle.

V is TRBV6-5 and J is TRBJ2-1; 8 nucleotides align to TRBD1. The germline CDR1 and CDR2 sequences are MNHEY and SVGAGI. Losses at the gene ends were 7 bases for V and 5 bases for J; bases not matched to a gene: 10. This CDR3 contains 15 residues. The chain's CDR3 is CASTQGQGANNEQFF. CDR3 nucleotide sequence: TGTGCCAGCACCCAAGGACAGGGCGCCAACAATGAGCAGTTCTTC.

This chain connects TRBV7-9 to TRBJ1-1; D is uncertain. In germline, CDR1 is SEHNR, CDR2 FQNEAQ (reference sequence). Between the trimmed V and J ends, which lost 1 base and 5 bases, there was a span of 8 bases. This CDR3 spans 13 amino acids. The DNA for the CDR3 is TGTGCCAGCAGCTTAGGCCCAGCAACTGAAGCTTTCTTT. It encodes CASSLGPATEAFF. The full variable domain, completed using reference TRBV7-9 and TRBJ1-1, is DTGVSQNPRHKITKRGQNVTFRCDPISEHNRLYWYRQTLGQGPEFLTYFQNEAQLEKSRLLSDRFSAERPKGSFSTLEIQRTEQGDSAMYLCASSLGPATEAFFGQGTRLTVV.

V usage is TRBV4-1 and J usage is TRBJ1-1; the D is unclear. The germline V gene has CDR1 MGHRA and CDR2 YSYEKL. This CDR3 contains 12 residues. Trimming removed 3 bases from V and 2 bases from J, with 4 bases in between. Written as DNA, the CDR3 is TGCGCCAGCAGCCACGTAAACACTGAAGCTTTCTTT. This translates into CASSHVNTEAFF.

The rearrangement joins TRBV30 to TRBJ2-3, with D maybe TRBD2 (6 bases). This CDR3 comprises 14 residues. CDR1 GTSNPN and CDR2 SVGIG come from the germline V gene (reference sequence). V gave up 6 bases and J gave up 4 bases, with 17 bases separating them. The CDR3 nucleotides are TGTGCCTGCGGCGGGGCCAGTGGACCAGATACGCAGTATTTT. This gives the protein CACGGASGPDTQYF.

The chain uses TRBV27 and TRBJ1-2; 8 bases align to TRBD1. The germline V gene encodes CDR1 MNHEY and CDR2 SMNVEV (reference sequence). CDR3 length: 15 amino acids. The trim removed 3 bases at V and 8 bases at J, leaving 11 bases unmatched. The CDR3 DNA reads TGTGCCAGCAGTTTGGGCCAGGGGGCTTTTGGAGGCTACACCTTC. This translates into CASSLGQGAFGGYTF.

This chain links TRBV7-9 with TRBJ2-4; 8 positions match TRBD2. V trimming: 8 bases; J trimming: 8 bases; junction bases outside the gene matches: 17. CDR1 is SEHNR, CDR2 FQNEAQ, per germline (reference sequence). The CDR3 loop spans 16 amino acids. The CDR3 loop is CASGASKGGGRYIQYF. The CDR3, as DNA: TGTGCCAGCGGCGCAAGCAAGGGCGGGGGGAGATACATTCAGTACTTC.

The CDR3 region has the DNA TGCGCCAGCAGCTTTGAGGACACTGAAGCTTTCTTT. Protein product: CASSFEDTEAFF. The rearrangement joins TRBV5-1 to TRBJ1-1; D unresolved. This CDR3 is built from 12 residues. Trimming took off 2 bases at V and 3 bases at J, with 5 bases between the two ends. Germline V lookup: CDR1 SGHRS, CDR2 YFSETQ.

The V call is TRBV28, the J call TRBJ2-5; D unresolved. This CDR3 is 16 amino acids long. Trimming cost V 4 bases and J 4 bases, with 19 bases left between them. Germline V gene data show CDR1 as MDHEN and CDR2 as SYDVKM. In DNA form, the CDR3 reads TGTGCCAGCAGTTCAGTCCCCAGAAGGAGTTCAGAGACCCAGTACTTC. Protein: CASSSVPRRSSETQYF.

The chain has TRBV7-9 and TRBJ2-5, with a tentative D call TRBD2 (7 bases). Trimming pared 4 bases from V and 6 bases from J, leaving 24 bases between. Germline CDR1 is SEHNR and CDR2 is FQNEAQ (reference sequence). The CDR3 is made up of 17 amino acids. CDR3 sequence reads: CASSSPVAGAARKTQYF. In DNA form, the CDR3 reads TGTGCCAGCAGCTCGCCCGTGGCGGGGGCCGCCCGGAAGACCCAGTACTTC.

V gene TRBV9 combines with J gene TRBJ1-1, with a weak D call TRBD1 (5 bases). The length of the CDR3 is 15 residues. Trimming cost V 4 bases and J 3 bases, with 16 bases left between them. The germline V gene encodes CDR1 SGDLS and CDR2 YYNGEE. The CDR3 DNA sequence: TGTGCCAGCAGCCAATTCGATGGGGGGGACACTGAAGCTTTCTTT. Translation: CASSQFDGGDTEAFF. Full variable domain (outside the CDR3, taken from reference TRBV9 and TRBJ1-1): DSGVTQTPKHLITATGQRVTLRCSPRSGDLSVYWYQQSLDQGLQFLIQYYNGEERAKGNILERFSAQQFPDLHSELNLSSLELGDSALYFCASSQFDGGDTEAFFGQGTRLTVV.